The T cell receptor (beta chain) under discussion was sequenced for a study of control samples from healthy donors and cancer patients. Germline CDR1 SGHTA, CDR2 FQGNSA. V lost 6 bases and J lost 6; bases outside the gene matches: 13. The CDR3 spans 16 residues. Here immunoSEQ multiplex PCR was the method, and the copy in TCRdb shows in-frame clones only, minus some. The sample has about 69,000 clones, around nine tenths seen once. The sequenced material came from PBMCs. The clonotype was recovered from a man aged 55 to 70 with colorectal cancer. The chain is built from TRBV7-2 and TRBJ2-3; TRBD2 matches 9 bases. The CDR3 protein is CASRRRGVAGGDTQYF. The DNA of the CDR3 is TGTGCCAGCAGGCGAAGGGGGGTGGCGGGGGGGGATACGCAGTATTTT.